The clone carrying this T cell receptor (beta chain) has a single count. These data belong to a study of blood T cells in healthy people across ages. Alongside a J-beta primer mix, a sample-barcoded 5' primer served in a second PCR lasting roughly 7 to 11 cycles. TCRdb reprocessed the 5' RACE reads via MiXCR and lists one record per CDR3 protein. The sample shows about 670,000 distinct CDR3 sequences, under 65% of them seen only once. In germline, CDR1 is PRHDT, CDR2 FYEKMQ (reference sequence). The CDR3 length is 14 residues. The V call is TRBV13, the J call TRBJ2-7; no clear D gene. The J call is in doubt because the DNA end fits TRBJ2-5 better. The origin of this receptor is a woman of 80 years or more in good health. The sequencing sample was made of blood. The CDR3 bases are TGTGCCAGCAGCTCGCTTGTCGGACAAGAGACCCAGTACTTC. It codes for CASSSLVGQETQYF.